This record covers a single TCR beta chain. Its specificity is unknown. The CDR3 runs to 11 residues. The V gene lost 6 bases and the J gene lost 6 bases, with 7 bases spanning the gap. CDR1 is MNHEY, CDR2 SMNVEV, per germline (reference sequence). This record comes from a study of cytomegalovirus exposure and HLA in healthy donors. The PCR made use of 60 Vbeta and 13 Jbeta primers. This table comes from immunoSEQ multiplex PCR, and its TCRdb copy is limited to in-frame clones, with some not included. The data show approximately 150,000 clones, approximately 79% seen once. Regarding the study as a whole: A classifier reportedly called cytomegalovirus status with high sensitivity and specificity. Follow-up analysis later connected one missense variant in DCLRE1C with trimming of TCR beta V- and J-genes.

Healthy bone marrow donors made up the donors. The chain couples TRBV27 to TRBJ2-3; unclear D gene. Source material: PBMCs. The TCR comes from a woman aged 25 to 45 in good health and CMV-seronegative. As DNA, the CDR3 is TGTGCCAGCAGCCGCAGGGATACGCAGTATTTT. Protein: CASSRRDTQYF.